These 25 T cell receptor beta chains came from one sample sequenced in a study of OX40 agonist ivuxolimab in advanced cancers. Profiled with immunoSEQ multiplex PCR; TCRdb holds only in-frame clones, not every one. This table holds tens of thousands of clones, about 78% found once. The specimen comprised CD4+ or CD8+ T cells sorted from blood, sampled in a trial of the OX40 agonist ivuxolimab. Every receptor here comes from an adult with an advanced solid tumor such as melanoma, head and neck, liver or kidney cancer.

In this sample, this clone turned up a few times. The chain joins TRBV18 to TRBJ1-1; 8 nucleotides match TRBD1. Trimming at V came to 3 bases and at J to 4 bases, leaving 4 bases not matched to a gene. Per germline, CDR1 KGHSH and CDR2 LQKENI. CDR3 length equals 14 residues. The CDR3 sequence: CASSPTDRATEAFF. CDR3 nucleotide sequence: TGTGCCAGCTCACCCACGGACAGGGCCACTGAAGCTTTCTTT. Looking up the rest from reference TRBV18 and TRBJ1-1 gives the full variable domain: NAGVMQNPRHLVRRRGQEARLRCSPMKGHSHVYWYRQLPEEGLKFMVYLQKENIIDESGMPKERFSAEFPKEGPSILRIQQVVRGDSAAYFCASSPTDRATEAFFGQGTRLTVV.

The chain employs TRBV11-2 and TRBJ1-1; D remains ambiguous. Germline assignment: CDR1 SGHAT and CDR2 FQNNGV. This CDR3 comprises 15 residues. Trimming took off 2 bases at V and 1 base at J, with 11 bases between the two ends. The CDR3: CASSLPFTPNTEAFF. The CDR3 DNA reads TGTGCCAGCAGCTTACCATTCACCCCGAACACTGAAGCTTTCTTT.

This clone was picked up a small number of times. The rearrangement joins TRBV11-2 to TRBJ1-6; D gene uncertain. CDR3 length equals 13 residues. Trimming pared 0 bases from V and 3 bases from J, leaving 0 bases between. The germline gives CDR1 SGHAT, CDR2 FQNNGV. CDR3 DNA sequence: TGTGCCAGCAGCTTAGACTATAATTCACCCCTCCACTTT. Translation: CASSLDYNSPLHF.

This clone was seen only a few times. The CDR3 reads CASNIGQGQNEQFF. The CDR3 bases are TGTGCCAGCAACATAGGACAGGGACAGAATGAGCAGTTCTTC. This chain uses TRBV6-1 with TRBJ2-1; 8 bases are shared with TRBD1. The CDR3 sequence is 14 residues long. Trimming cost V 7 bases and J 7 bases; bases outside gene matches: 9. Germline assignment: CDR1 MNHNS and CDR2 SASEGT.

V and J are TRBV18 and TRBJ2-4; no firm D call. CDR1 KGHSH and CDR2 LQKENI come from the germline V gene. Deletions cut 4 bases from V and 0 bases from J, with 16 bases between. CDR3 length: 17 residues. The CDR3 is CASSRPGQIIAKNIQYF. The DNA of the CDR3 is TGTGCCAGCTCACGACCGGGCCAGATTATAGCCAAAAACATTCAGTACTTC. Variable domain in full (rest from reference TRBV18 and TRBJ2-4): NAGVMQNPRHLVRRRGQEARLRCSPMKGHSHVYWYRQLPEEGLKFMVYLQKENIIDESGMPKERFSAEFPKEGPSILRIQQVVRGDSAAYFCASSRPGQIIAKNIQYFGAGTRLSVL.

This clone was counted only a few times. The chain joins TRBV7-2 to TRBJ2-3, with 8 bases matching TRBD2. Trimming cost V 1 base and J 1 base; bases outside gene matches: 4. CDR3 length: 16 residues. Germline values: CDR1 SGHTA, CDR2 FQGNSA. CDR3 sequence (DNA): TGTGCCAGCAGCTTAGGCCCAGCGGGGGGCACAGATACGCAGTATTTT. This sequence encodes CASSLGPAGGTDTQYF.

This chain joins TRBV29-1 and TRBJ1-1, with 8 bases matching TRBD1. Germline CDR1 and CDR2: SQVTM and ANQGSEA. The CDR3 covers 14 residues. The CDR3 loop reads CRAQGALENTEAFF. CDR3 bases: TGCAGGGCGCAGGGGGCATTGGAGAACACTGAAGCTTTCTTT.

The chain combines TRBV29-1 with TRBJ2-7; D may be TRBD1 or TRBD2 (6 bases each). Germline CDR1 and CDR2: SQVTM and ANQGSEA. The germline V and J ends were trimmed by 4 bases and 1 base, with 11 bases remaining between them. The CDR3 is made up of 13 amino acids. CDR3 coding DNA: TGCAGCGTTGCCGAGGGGGGATCCTACGAGCAGTACTTC. It specifies CSVAEGGSYEQYF.

This clone was detected only a few times. V usage is TRBV19 and J usage is TRBJ1-5; possible D gene TRBD1, 5 bases. V was trimmed by 7 bases and J by 6 bases, leaving 13 bases between them. Germline lookup yields CDR1 LNHDA and CDR2 SQIVND (reference sequence). This CDR3 contains 13 residues. CDR3 nucleotides: TGTGCCAGTAATAGGGGTTTCCTTCAGCCCCAGCATTTT. This sequence encodes CASNRGFLQPQHF.

J is TRBJ1-1 and V is TRBV29-1; D is undetermined. The V and J ends lost 7 bases and 0 bases respectively, with 15 bases between them. This CDR3 is built from 14 residues. The V gene's germline CDR1 is SQVTM and CDR2 ANQGSEA. CDR3 region: CSADPDDVNTEAFF. The CDR3 DNA is TGCAGCGCGGACCCCGATGATGTGAACACTGAAGCTTTCTTT.

The rearrangement uses TRBV20-1 and TRBJ2-1; 7 bases fit TRBD1. The CDR3 spans 11 residues. The germline V gene encodes CDR1 DFQATT and CDR2 SNEGSKA (reference sequence). V gave up 5 bases and J gave up 10 bases; unmatched junction bases: 5. CDR3 in DNA: TGCAGTGCTCCAGGGGGTGACGAGCAGTTCTTC. As protein: CSAPGGDEQFF.

This sequence joins TRBV19 and TRBJ1-4; a possible D gene is TRBD1 (5 bases). Germline CDR1 reads LNHDA; CDR2 reads SQIVND (reference sequence). There are 14 residues in the CDR3. Trimming removed 3 bases at V and 10 bases at J, with 15 bases between. CDR3: CASSMGRGNGKLFF. The CDR3 DNA is TGTGCCAGTAGTATGGGACGGGGGAACGGAAAACTGTTTTTT.

The chain uses TRBV12-2 and TRBJ2-7. TRBV12-2 is annotated as a pseudogene. The CDR3 is 12 residues long. The CDR3 DNA follows: TGTGCAAGTCGCTTAATCTTGGGCGAGCAGTACTTC. Protein: CASRLILGEQYF.

This sequence joins TRBV5-1 and TRBJ2-7, with D possibly matching TRBD2 (7 bases). This CDR3 region has 14 residues. The germline V gene encodes CDR1 SGHRS and CDR2 YFSETQ. V lost 0 bases to trimming and J lost 7 bases, with 14 bases between them. CDR3 sequence: CASSLAVGGREQYF. CDR3 DNA sequence: TGCGCCAGCAGCTTGGCCGTCGGGGGGCGAGAGCAGTACTTC.

The chain recombines TRBV6-1 with TRBJ1-2; 7 bases align to TRBD1. V lost 6 bases, J lost 0 bases, and 7 bases stayed unmatched. From germline, CDR1 is MNHNS and CDR2 SASEGT. The CDR3 has 15 amino acids. This CDR3 is CASSARGTANYGYTF. The CDR3 coding sequence is TGTGCCAGCAGCGCCCGCGGGACAGCTAACTATGGCTACACCTTC.

This clone has only one observation. The rearrangement uses TRBV25-1 and TRBJ2-7, with 11 bases that match TRBD1. V lost 5 bases and J lost 6; bases outside the gene matches: 9. Per germline, CDR1 MGHDK and CDR2 SYGVNS. This CDR3 is 15 amino acids long. Written as DNA, the CDR3 is TGTGCCAGCAGTTCATCCGGGACAGGGGGAGGCGAGCAGTACTTC. The encoded protein is CASSSSGTGGGEQYF.

The V call is TRBV28, the J call TRBJ1-1; possible D gene TRBD1, 6 bases. This CDR3 comprises 15 residues. CDR1 is MDHEN and CDR2 is SYDVKM in the germline V gene. Trimming pared 5 bases from V and 5 bases from J, leaving 18 bases between. DNA for the CDR3: TGTGCCAGCAGTCTACCCTCGCAGGGGAGGACTGAAGCTTTCTTT. Translation: CASSLPSQGRTEAFF.

This clone was counted only a few times. V usage is TRBV6-5 and J usage is TRBJ1-4; D is unclear. The CDR3 covers 15 residues. Between the trimmed V and J ends, which lost 7 bases and 5 bases, there was a span of 17 bases. In germline, CDR1 is MNHEY, CDR2 SVGAGI. The CDR3 is CASTRSRARNEKLFF. In nucleotides, the CDR3 is TGTGCCAGCACCCGTTCCCGGGCCAGAAATGAAAAACTGTTTTTT.

The rearrangement uses TRBV29-1 and TRBJ1-4; 9 nucleotides align to TRBD1. The germline CDR1 and CDR2 sequences are SQVTM and ANQGSEA. V lost 2 bases to trimming and J lost 8 bases; unmatched junction nucleotides: 6. The CDR3 runs to 14 residues. The CDR3 loop reads CSVERGQGGEKLFF. CDR3 DNA: TGCAGCGTTGAAAGGGGACAGGGAGGAGAAAAACTGTTTTTT.

The chain employs TRBV2 and TRBJ2-3; 10 bases map to TRBD2. CDR3 length: 16 residues. V lost 6 bases and J lost 3; bases outside the gene matches: 9. Germline V gene data show CDR1 as SNHLY and CDR2 as FYNNEI. The CDR3 DNA reads as TGTGCCAGCAGGGGCCGTCGGACTAGCGGAACAGATACGCAGTATTTT. Translating it yields CASRGRRTSGTDTQYF. Supplemented by reference TRBV2 and TRBJ2-3, the full variable domain reads EPEVTQTPSHQVTQMGQEVILRCVPISNHLYFYWYRQILGQKVEFLVSFYNNEISEKSEIFDDQFSVERPDGSNFTLKIRSTKLEDSAMYFCASRGRRTSGTDTQYFGPGTRLTVL.

This clone ranks as medium-sized. This chain connects TRBV19 to TRBJ1-5; the D is unclear. Per germline, CDR1 LNHDA and CDR2 SQIVND (reference sequence). V was clipped by 7 bases and J by 7 bases, with 14 bases between them. CDR3 length: 13 amino acids. The DNA for the CDR3 is TGTGCCAGTAATAGTGTATTGGGACAGCCCCAGCATTTT. It yields the protein CASNSVLGQPQHF.

The V gene is TRBV15, the J gene TRBJ1-5; D is uncertain. CDR1 and CDR2 from the germline V gene are LNHNV and YYDKDF (reference sequence). V was clipped by 5 bases and J by 4 bases, with 12 bases between them. The CDR3 has 14 residues. This CDR3 reads CATSGPGNNQPQHF. CDR3 bases: TGTGCCACCAGCGGTCCGGGGAATAATCAGCCCCAGCATTTT.

The chain is built from TRBV30 and TRBJ1-4; maybe TRBD1 (5 bases). The ends were cut back, 7 bases at V and 5 bases at J, with 17 bases in the middle. The CDR3 spans 14 residues. Per the germline V gene, CDR1 is GTSNPN and CDR2 is SVGIG (reference sequence). The CDR3 nucleotides are TGTGCCTCTACGGCCGGGACGGCGAATGAAAAACTGTTTTTT. Protein product: CASTAGTANEKLFF.

This chain uses TRBV21-1 with TRBJ1-1; TRBD1 is the table's D call, not checked against the DNA. TRBV21-1 is a documented pseudogene. The CDR3 is made up of 13 amino acids. Here the CDR3 reads CASSKTQGDEAFF. CDR3 in DNA: TGTGCCAGCAGCAAAACACAGGGAGATGAAGCTTTCTTT.

Only one count was recorded for this clone. The chain carries TRBV11-2 and TRBJ2-7; 9 positions match TRBD1. The V and J ends lost 3 bases and 2 bases, in that order; junction bases with no gene match: 8. The CDR3 contains 16 residues. Germline V lookup: CDR1 SGHAT, CDR2 FQNNGV. For the CDR3, the DNA is TGTGCCAGCAGCTTCCCCGGGACAGGGAGAACCTACGAGCAGTACTTC. Translation gives CASSFPGTGRTYEQYF.